Included here is one T cell receptor (beta chain) sequence, with context. Its target is not known. It was around 180 ng DNA, about 30,000 T cell genomes, that sorted-subset replicate PCRs used. Assay: immunoSEQ multiplex PCR; the TCRdb copy retains only in-frame clones and omits some. The data show roughly 2.2 million clones, 90% to 95% seen once. This record belongs to a study of shared clonotypes between healthy human individuals. Findings and caveats of the study: The study found lower generation probabilities in non-shared clonotypes than in those shared by all four donors.

The CDR3 covers 15 residues. Trimming removed 4 bases at V and 7 bases at J, with 14 bases between. The V gene's germline CDR1 is MNHEY and CDR2 SVGAGI. This clonotype originated in a man aged 18 to 29 in good health. Some clones in this sample may be carry-over from other donors' samples. The chain links TRBV6-5 to TRBJ1-6; D remains ambiguous. Sequenced: naive CD4+ T cells from PBMCs. Subset denoted: CD45RA+ positively selected. Here the CDR3 reads CASSLVRRTNSPLHF. The CDR3 bases are TGTGCCAGCAGTTTGGTCAGGAGAACAAATTCACCCCTCCACTTT.